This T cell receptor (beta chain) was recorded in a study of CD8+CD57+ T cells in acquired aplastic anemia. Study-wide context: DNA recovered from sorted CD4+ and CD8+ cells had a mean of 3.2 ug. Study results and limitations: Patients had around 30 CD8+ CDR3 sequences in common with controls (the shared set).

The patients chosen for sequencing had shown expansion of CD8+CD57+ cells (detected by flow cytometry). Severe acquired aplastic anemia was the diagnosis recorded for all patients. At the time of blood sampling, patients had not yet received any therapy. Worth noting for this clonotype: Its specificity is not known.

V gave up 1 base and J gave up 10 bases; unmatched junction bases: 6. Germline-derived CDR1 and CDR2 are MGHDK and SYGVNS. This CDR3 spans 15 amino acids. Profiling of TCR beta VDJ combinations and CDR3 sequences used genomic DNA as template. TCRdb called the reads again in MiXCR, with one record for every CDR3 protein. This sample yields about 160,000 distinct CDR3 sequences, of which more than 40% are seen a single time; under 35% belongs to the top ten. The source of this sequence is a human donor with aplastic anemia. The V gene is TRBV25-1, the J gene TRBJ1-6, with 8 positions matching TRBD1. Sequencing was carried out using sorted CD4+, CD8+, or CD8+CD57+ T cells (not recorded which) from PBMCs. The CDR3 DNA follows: TGTGCCAGCAGTGAATGGACAGGGTCGAACTCACCCCTCCACTTT. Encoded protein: CASSEWTGSNSPLHF.